The subject of this entry is one T cell receptor beta chain. It has no known antigen specificity. Multiplex PCR with a touch-down protocol amplified TRB rearrangements, with the TRB-A and TRB-B primer pools combined in a single tube. Two consecutive PCR reactions with Phusion HS II polymerase added Illumina adapters and sample indices to the amplicons. Amplicons were gel-purified with the NucleoSpin Gel and PCR Clean-up kit, then quantified by Qubit and quality-checked on an Agilent 2100 Bioanalyzer. Libraries were sequenced on an Illumina MiSeq using 600-cycle, single-indexed, paired-end runs. The authors' pipeline ran thus. MiXCR version 2.1.12, together with the default MiXCR reference library, was used to align and assemble the TRB reads. A clone was defined by each unique CDR3 nucleotide sequence, and the analysis included only productive sequences with two or more reads. Repertoire diversity was assessed with alpha-parameterized diversity profiles (alpha 0 to 5), including the Shannon (alpha 1) and Simpson (alpha 2) indices, which were computed with an R script. The tcR package was used to compute combinatorial TRB VJ usage, which was then compared between cohorts by principal component analysis with ade4. GLIPH clustering of TCRbeta CDR3s was carried out on cohort pairs matched by age and read depth, and cluster frequencies were compared by Wilcoxon test. After the reads were reprocessed by TCRdb, one entry was made per CDR3 protein sequence, with no DNA. The V and J calls reflect TCRdb's pipeline rather than the authors' work. The sample's table lists a count of over 5,000 distinct CDR3 sequences. The ten largest clones take up about 28% of the sample.

The data are from a study of T cell clusters in autoimmune cytopenias (dated by TCRdb to the late 2010s). In the study overall: TRB sequencing reached a median depth of approximately 56,000 reads per sample and yielded a median of about 2,200 distinct TRB clonotypes per sample. TRB and IGH repertoires from peripheral blood were sequenced in autoimmune cytopenia patients at active disease and during treatment follow-up, with healthy, CLL and autoimmune hepatitis controls included alongside. The study aimed to test whether autoimmune cytopenia patients carry a disease-specific immune repertoire signature usable as a blood-based biomarker. Paper-wide results and their limitations: Shifts in the TRB repertoire, including less even repertoires in secondary cytopenia and CLL, were mostly a reflection of lymphoma bias and not of autoimmunity. The T cell clusters were defined only in silico, and the functional role of the clusters was left to be validated experimentally. The cluster-lack signature was not observed for secondary cytopenia versus CLL, as the signature was apparently masked by the dominant lymphoma-associated repertoire. Healthy donors had almost three times as many exclusive TRB clusters as active autoimmune hepatitis patients, a finding consistent with an autoimmunity-wide signature. GLIPH suggested that primary autoimmune cytopenia patients lacked physiological T cell clusters: 45 to 60 clusters were exclusive to healthy donors versus 15 to 20 exclusive to patients.

The CDR3 holds 14 amino acids from the cysteine to the phenylalanine. No nucleotide data were recorded. The germline V gene (reference sequence) provides CDR1 GTSNPN and CDR2 SVGIG. Each sample's TRB amplification started from 250 to 300 ng of peripheral blood genomic DNA, which corresponds to around 36,000 genome equivalents. Sample: peripheral blood. This TCR came from a human donor with an autoimmune cytopenia or autoimmune hepatitis (not recorded which). The chain uses TRBV30 and TRBJ1-1. The CDR3 protein is CAWSGQGKPVEAFF.